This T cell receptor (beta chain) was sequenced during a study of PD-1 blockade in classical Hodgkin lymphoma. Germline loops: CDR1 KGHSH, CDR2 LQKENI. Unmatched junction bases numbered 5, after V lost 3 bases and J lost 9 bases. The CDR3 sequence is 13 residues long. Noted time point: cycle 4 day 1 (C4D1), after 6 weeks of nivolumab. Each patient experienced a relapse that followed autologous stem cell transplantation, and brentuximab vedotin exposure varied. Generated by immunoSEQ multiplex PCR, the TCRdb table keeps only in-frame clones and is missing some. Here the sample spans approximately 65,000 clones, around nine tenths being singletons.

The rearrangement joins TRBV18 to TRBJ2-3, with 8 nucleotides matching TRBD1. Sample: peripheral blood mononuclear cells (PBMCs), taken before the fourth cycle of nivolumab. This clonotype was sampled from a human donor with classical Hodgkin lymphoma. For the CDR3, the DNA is TGTGCCAGCTCACCTCAGGGGGCTTGGACGCAGTATTTT. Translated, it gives CASSPQGAWTQYF.